These 2 T cell receptor beta chains came from one sample sequenced in a study of shared clonotypes between healthy human individuals. Profiling relied on immunoSEQ multiplex PCR, and the TCRdb table lists in-frame clones only, not all of them. The data hold approximately 1,500,000 clones, with approximately 96% observed a single time. The source material was naive CD4+ T cells sorted from blood. Noted subset: CD45RA+ positively selected. The receptors were gathered from a man aged 25-45 years in good health.

CDR3 nucleotide sequence: TGTGCCAGCAGCTTAGGAGGGGGGAATGAAGCTTTCTTT. Amino acids: CASSLGGGNEAFF. This sequence joins TRBV11-1 and TRBJ1-1, with a tentative D call TRBD1 (6 bases). The CDR3 loop spans 13 amino acids. CDR1 is SGHAT, CDR2 FQDESV, per germline (reference sequence). V dropped 1 base and J dropped 7 bases, with 10 bases sitting between them.

The CDR3, as DNA: TGCGCCAGCAGTGAGATTCTCTGGTCTCTATCGGCAACTAATGAAAAACTGTTTTTT. As protein: CASSEILWSLSATNEKLFF. The chain joins TRBV10-1 to TRBJ1-4; D uncertain. V was clipped by 2 bases and J by 0 bases, with 19 bases between them. CDR3 length: 19 amino acids. Germline V lookup: CDR1 WNHNN, CDR2 SYGVQD (reference sequence).